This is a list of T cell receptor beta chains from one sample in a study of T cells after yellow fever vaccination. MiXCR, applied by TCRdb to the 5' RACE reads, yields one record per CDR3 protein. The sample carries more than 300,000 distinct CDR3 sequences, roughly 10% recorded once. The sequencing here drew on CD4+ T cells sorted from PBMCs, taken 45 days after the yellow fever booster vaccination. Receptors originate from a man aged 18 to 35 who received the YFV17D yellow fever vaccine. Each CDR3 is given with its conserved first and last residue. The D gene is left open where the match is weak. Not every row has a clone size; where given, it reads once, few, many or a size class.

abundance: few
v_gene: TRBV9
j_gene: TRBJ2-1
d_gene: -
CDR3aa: CASSVVKESEQFF
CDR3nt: TGTGCCAGCAGCGTAGTAAAGGAGTCCGAGCAGTTCTTC

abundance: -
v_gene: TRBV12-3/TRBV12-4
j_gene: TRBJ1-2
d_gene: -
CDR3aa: CASSSSPSGLYGYTF
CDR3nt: TGTGCCAGCAGTTCTAGCCCTTCGGGACTCTATGGCTACACCTTC

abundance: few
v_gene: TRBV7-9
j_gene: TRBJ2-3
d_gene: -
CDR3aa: CASSLVSGDTQYF
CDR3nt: TGTGCCAGCAGCTTAGTATCGGGAGATACGCAGTATTTT

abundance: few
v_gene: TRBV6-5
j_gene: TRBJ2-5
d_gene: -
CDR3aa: CASSRGTEETQYF
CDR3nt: TGTGCCAGCAGTAGGGGAACGGAAGAGACCCAGTACTTC

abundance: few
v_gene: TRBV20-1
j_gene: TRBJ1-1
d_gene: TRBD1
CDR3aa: CSARYRGVDTEAFF
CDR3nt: TGCAGTGCTAGATACAGGGGGGTGGACACTGAAGCTTTCTTT

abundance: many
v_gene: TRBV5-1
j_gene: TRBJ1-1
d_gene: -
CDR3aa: CASSLAPANTEAFF
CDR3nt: TGCGCCAGCAGCTTGGCCCCAGCAAACACTGAAGCTTTCTTT

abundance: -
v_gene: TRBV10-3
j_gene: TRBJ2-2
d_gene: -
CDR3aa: CAISGDNSKELFF
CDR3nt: TGTGCCATCAGCGGGGACAATTCGAAGGAGCTGTTTTTT

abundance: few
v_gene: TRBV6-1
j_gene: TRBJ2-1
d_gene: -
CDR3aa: CASSSTGQRPHNEQFF
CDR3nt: TGTGCCAGCAGCTCCACCGGACAAAGACCTCACAATGAGCAGTTCTTC

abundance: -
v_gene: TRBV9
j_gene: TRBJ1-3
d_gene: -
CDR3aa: CASRAGKGNTIYF
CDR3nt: TGTGCCAGCAGGGCAGGGAAAGGAAACACCATATATTTT

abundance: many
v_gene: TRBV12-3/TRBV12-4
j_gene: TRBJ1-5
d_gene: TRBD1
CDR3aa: CASSKGQGADQPQHF
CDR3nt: TGTGCCAGCAGCAAAGGACAGGGGGCGGATCAGCCCCAGCATTTT

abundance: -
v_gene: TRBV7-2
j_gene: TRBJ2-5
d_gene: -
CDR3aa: CASSVDLGRAQYF
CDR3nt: TGTGCCAGCAGCGTGGACTTGGGGCGAGCCCAGTACTTC

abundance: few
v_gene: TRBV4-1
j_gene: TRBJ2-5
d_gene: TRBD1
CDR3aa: CASSQGGQGASETQYF
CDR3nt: TGCGCCAGCAGCCAAGGGGGACAGGGGGCCTCGGAGACCCAGTACTTC

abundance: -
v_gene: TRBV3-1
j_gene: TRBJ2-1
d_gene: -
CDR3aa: CASSQDWRRGPLYNEQFF
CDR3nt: TGTGCCAGCAGCCAAGATTGGAGGCGGGGGCCTTTATACAATGAGCAGTTCTTC

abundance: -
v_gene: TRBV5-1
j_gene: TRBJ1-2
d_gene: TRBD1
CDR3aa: CASSLDRGPLVGYTF
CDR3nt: TGCGCCAGCAGCTTGGACAGGGGCCCCCTGGTCGGCTACACCTTC

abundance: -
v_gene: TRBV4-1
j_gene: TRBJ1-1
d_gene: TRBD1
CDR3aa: CASSQFTGENTEAFF
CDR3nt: TGCGCCAGCAGCCAATTCACAGGGGAGAACACTGAAGCTTTCTTT

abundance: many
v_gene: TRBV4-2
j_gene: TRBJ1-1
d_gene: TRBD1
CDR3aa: CASSRRDRQYTEAFF
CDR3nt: TGTGCCAGCAGCCGACGGGACAGACAGTATACTGAAGCTTTCTTT

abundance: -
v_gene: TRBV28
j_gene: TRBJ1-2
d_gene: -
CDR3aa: CASSLNSLRVLYGYTF
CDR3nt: TGTGCCAGCAGTTTAAACTCACTCAGGGTGCTCTATGGCTACACCTTC

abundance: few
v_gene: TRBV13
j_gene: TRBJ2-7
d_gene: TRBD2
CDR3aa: CATRTSGGAYEQYF
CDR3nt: TGTGCCACCAGGACTAGCGGGGGCGCCTACGAGCAGTACTTC

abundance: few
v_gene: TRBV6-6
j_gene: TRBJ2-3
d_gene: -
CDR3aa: CASSYSRVSDTQYF
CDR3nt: TGTGCCAGCAGTTACTCGAGAGTCTCAGATACGCAGTATTTT

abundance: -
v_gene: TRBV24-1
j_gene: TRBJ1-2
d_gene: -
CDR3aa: CATSDSRSNYGYTF
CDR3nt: TGTGCCACCAGTGATTCACGGTCTAACTATGGCTACACCTTC

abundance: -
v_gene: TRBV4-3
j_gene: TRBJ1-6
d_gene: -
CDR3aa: CASSPGGTLYNSPLHF
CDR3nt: TGCGCCAGCAGCCCTGGGGGAACCTTATATAATTCACCCCTCCACTTT

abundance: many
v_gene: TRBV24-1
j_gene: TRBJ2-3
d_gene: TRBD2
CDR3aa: CATSEGGGGGDTQYF
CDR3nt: TGTGCCACCAGTGAGGGCGGGGGGGGAGGAGATACGCAGTATTTT

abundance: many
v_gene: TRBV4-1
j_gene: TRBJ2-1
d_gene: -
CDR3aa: CASSQPVSSYNEQFF
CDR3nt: TGCGCCAGCAGCCAACCGGTAAGCTCCTACAATGAGCAGTTCTTC

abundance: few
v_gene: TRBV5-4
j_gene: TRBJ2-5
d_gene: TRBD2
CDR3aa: CASSLGLAGDSQETQYF
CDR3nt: TGTGCCAGCAGCTTGGGACTAGCGGGGGATTCACAAGAGACCCAGTACTTC

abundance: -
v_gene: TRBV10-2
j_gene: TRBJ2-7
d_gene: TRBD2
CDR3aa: CASGSRGTTYEQYF
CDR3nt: TGCGCCAGCGGATCACGGGGGACTACCTACGAGCAGTACTTC

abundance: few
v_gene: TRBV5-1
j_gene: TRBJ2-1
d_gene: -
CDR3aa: CASSLDAREQFF
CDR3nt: TGCGCCAGCAGCTTGGACGCTAGGGAGCAGTTCTTC

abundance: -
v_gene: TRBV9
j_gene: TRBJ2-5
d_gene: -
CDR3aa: CASSVSSVQETQYF
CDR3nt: TGTGCCAGCAGCGTCTCTAGCGTCCAAGAGACCCAGTACTTC

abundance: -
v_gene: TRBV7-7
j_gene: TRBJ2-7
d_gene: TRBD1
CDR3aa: CASSSGQGGVYEQYF
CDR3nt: TGTGCCAGCAGCTCGGGACAGGGAGGGGTCTACGAGCAGTACTTC

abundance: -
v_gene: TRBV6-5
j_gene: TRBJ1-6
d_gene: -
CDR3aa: CASSYLGHNSPLHF
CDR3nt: TGTGCCAGCAGTTACCTTGGACACAATTCACCCCTCCACTTT

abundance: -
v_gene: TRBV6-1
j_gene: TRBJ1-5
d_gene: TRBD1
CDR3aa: CASSVADRGFEPQHF
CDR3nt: TGTGCCAGCAGTGTAGCGGACAGGGGGTTTGAGCCCCAGCATTTT

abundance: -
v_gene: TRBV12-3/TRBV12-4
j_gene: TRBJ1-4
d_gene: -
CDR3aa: CASSLNHEKLFF
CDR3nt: TGTGCCAGCAGTTTGAATCATGAAAAACTGTTTTTT

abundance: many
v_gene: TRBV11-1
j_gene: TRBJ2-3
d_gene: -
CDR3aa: CASSRVGTDTQYF
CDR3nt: TGTGCCAGCAGCCGGGTGGGCACAGATACGCAGTATTTT

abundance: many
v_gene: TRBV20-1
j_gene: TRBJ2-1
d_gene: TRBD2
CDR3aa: CSARDERETYNEQFF
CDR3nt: TGCAGTGCTAGAGATGAGCGGGAGACCTACAATGAGCAGTTCTTC

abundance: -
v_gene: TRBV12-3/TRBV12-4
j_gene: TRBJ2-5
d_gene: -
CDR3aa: CASREGETQYF
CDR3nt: TGTGCCAGCAGAGAGGGAGAGACCCAGTACTTC

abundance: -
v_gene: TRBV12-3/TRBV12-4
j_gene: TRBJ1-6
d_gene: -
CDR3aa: CASSFKGRQSPLHF
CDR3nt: TGTGCCAGCAGTTTTAAGGGTAGGCAGTCACCCCTCCACTTT